The present entry profiles one T cell receptor beta chain with its context. Its target is not known. Splitting of CD4+ cells produced CD45RA+ naive and CD45RA-negative memory subsets. Method: immunoSEQ multiplex PCR; TCRdb's copy keeps in-frame clones and lacks some. Of about 2.4 million clones listed, 80% to 95% are singletons. The entry originates in a study of shared clonotypes between healthy human individuals. Findings and caveats of the study: The naive CD4 repertoires of a few donors were compared, and approximately 5% of clonotypes were shared. A generally larger estimated richness was seen in naive subsets than in memory subsets. Few donors restricted represented genetic and exposure-history diversity.

The germline gives CDR1 SGHRS, CDR2 YFSETQ. V shed 0 bases and J shed 2 bases, with 14 bases lying between them. CDR3 length: 16 amino acids. The chain carries TRBV5-1 and TRBJ1-1; D is unclear. The source material was naive CD4+ T cells from PBMCs. Subset noted: CD45RA+ positively selected. This receptor was taken from a man younger than 35 in good health. Some clones in this sample may be carry-over from other donors' samples. The CDR3 sequence: CASSLVSGVPNTEAFF. DNA for the CDR3: TGCGCCAGCAGCTTGGTATCTGGGGTCCCTAACACTGAAGCTTTCTTT. The full variable domain, with the rest looked up from reference TRBV5-1 and TRBJ1-1, is KAGVTQTPRYLIKTRGQQVTLSCSPISGHRSVSWYQQTPGQGLQFLFEYFSETQRNKGNFPGRFSGRQFSNSRSEMNVSTLELGDSALYLCASSLVSGVPNTEAFFGQGTRLTVV.